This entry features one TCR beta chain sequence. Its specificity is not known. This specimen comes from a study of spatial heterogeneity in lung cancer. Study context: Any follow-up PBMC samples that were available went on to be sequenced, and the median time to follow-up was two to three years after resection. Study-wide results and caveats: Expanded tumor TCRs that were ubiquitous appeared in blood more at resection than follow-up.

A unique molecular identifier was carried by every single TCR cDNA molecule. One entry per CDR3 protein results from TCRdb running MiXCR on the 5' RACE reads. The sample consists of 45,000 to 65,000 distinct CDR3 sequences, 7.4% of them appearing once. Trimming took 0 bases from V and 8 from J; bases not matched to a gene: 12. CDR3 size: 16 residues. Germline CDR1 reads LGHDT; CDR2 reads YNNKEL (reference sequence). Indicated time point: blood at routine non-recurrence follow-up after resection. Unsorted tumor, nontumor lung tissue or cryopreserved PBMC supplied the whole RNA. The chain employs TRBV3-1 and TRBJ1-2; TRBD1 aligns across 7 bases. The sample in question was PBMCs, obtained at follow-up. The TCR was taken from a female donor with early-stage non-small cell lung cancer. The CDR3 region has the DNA TGTGCCAGCAGCCAAGACAAGACAGGGCCCAGGAGGGGCTACACCTTC. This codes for CASSQDKTGPRRGYTF.